These 14 T cell receptor beta chains originate from one sample sequenced in a study of cytomegalovirus exposure and HLA in healthy donors (TCRdb year 2017). The library was produced with the immunoSEQ multiplex PCR assay. For the multiplex PCR, a mixture combining 60 forward primers for TCR Vbeta segments and 13 reverse primers for TCR Jbeta segments was used. The immuneACCESS repertoire file appears here via TCRdb, limited to in-frame rearrangements. These files lack a portion of the clones; in checked studies, under half of the deficit traces to unresolved V genes, and the cause of the others is not known. This sample lists some 130,000 clones; 60% to 85% were detected once. The biggest ten clones account for approximately 0.97% of the sample. Input material: PBMCs. The receptors were sampled from a human donor in good health.

The chain has TRBV11-2 and TRBJ2-7; D may be TRBD1 (5 bases). Trimming removed 5 bases from V and 6 bases from J, with 17 bases in between. From germline, CDR1 is SGHAT and CDR2 FQNNGV. There are 14 residues in the CDR3. CDR3 in amino acids: CASSITRWGGEQYF. CDR3 DNA sequence: TGTGCCAGCAGCATAACTCGTTGGGGCGGCGAGCAGTACTTC.

This clone was seen once. The chain combines TRBV5-1 with TRBJ2-7; D is unclear. V was clipped by 5 bases and J by 7 bases, with 19 bases between them. The CDR3 sequence is 14 residues long. The germline V gene encodes CDR1 SGHRS and CDR2 YFSETQ. The CDR3 DNA follows: TGCGCCAGCAGACCGTTAGATTATAGCTCGGAGCAGTACTTC. Translation: CASRPLDYSSEQYF. The full variable domain, completed using reference TRBV5-1 and TRBJ2-7, is KAGVTQTPRYLIKTRGQQVTLSCSPISGHRSVSWYQQTPGQGLQFLFEYFSETQRNKGNFPGRFSGRQFSNSRSEMNVSTLELGDSALYLCASRPLDYSSEQYFGPGTRLTVT.

The rearrangement links TRBV11-2 to TRBJ2-3; no clear D gene. V lost 3 bases, J lost 6 bases, and 4 bases lay in between. The germline gives CDR1 SGHAT, CDR2 FQNNGV. The CDR3 runs to 11 residues. The CDR3 DNA reads as TGTGCCAGCAGCTTCTCTGATACGCAGTATTTT. Translation gives CASSFSDTQYF.

This chain connects TRBV28 to TRBJ1-2, with TRBD1 identical over 8 bases. CDR3 length: 12 residues. J gave up 4 bases and V 11 bases, and 6 bases lay outside the gene matches. Germline V gene sequence: CDR1 MDHEN, CDR2 SYDVKM. CDR3 nucleotides: TGTGCCCTCGAGGACAGGGTCTATGGCTACACCTTC. Translated: CALEDRVYGYTF.

The chain uses TRBV7-9 and TRBJ2-6, with no clear D. V shed 1 base and J shed 0 bases, with 7 bases lying between them. CDR1 and CDR2 from the germline V gene are SEHNR and FQNEAQ (reference sequence). This CDR3 has 16 residues. As DNA, the CDR3 is TGTGCCAGCAGCTTAGTTTCAGTCTCTGGGGCCAACGTCCTGACTTTC. Protein product: CASSLVSVSGANVLTF.

This chain uses TRBV4-2 with TRBJ2-5, with no clear D. V shed 1 base and J shed 5 bases, with 11 bases lying between them. CDR3 length: 14 residues. From germline, CDR1 is LGHNA and CDR2 YNFKEQ. DNA for the CDR3: TGTGCCAGCAGCCAAGTTGAGCGTAGGGAGACCCAGTACTTC. Translating gives CASSQVERRETQYF.

CDR3 sequence (DNA): TGCGCCAGCAGCCAAGATCGGACTAGCGGGGCTTACAATGAGCAGTTCTTC. Its translation is CASSQDRTSGAYNEQFF. V is TRBV4-1 and J is TRBJ2-1; 12 bases are a match to TRBD2. The V and J ends lost 0 bases and 4 bases, in that order; junction bases with no gene match: 4. The CDR3 covers 17 residues. Germline loops: CDR1 MGHRA, CDR2 YSYEKL.

The J gene is TRBJ2-5, the V gene TRBV7-9; no definite D call. Matching the DNA end better, TRBJ2-7 makes the J call doubtful. Germline V lookup: CDR1 SEHNR, CDR2 FQNEAQ (reference sequence). There are 11 residues in the CDR3. The CDR3 is CASSKEYEQYF. The CDR3 DNA follows: TGTGCCAGCAGCAAGGAGTACGAGCAGTACTTC.

The chain combines TRBV6-5 with TRBJ1-2; unclear D gene. Trimming shortened V by 8 bases and J by 3 bases, and 7 bases separated the two germline ends. Looked up from germline, CDR1 is MNHEY and CDR2 is SVGAGI. The CDR3 totals 11 residues. The CDR3: CASRGDYGYTF. The CDR3 DNA reads TGTGCCAGCCGGGGAGACTATGGCTACACCTTC.

This clone was seen a few times. The chain uses TRBV19 and TRBJ1-1, with 8 bases identical to TRBD1. The CDR3 totals 14 residues. Looked up from germline, CDR1 is LNHDA and CDR2 is SQIVND (reference sequence). The trim removed 7 bases at V and 4 bases at J, leaving 8 bases unmatched. CDR3 DNA: TGTGCCAGTAACTTTGGGACAGGTGTCACTGAAGCTTTCTTT. It specifies CASNFGTGVTEAFF.

This clone was counted only a few times. The genes are TRBV6-5 and TRBJ2-7; D remains ambiguous. Germline V gene lookup returns CDR1 MNHEY and CDR2 SVGAGI. Trimming stripped 4 bases from V and 4 bases from J, with 5 bases between. There are 11 residues in the CDR3. The CDR3 protein is CASSWSYEQYF. The CDR3 bases are TGTGCCAGCAGTTGGAGTTACGAGCAGTACTTC.

The CDR3 sequence: CASSLRDTSEQYF. The CDR3 region has the DNA TGCGCCAGCAGCTTGCGGGACACGTCGGAGCAGTACTTC. The V and J genes are TRBV5-1 and TRBJ2-5; tentatively, D is TRBD1 (6 bases). The germline gives CDR1 SGHRS, CDR2 YFSETQ. There are 13 residues in the CDR3. V was clipped by 1 base and J by 11 bases, with 15 bases between them.

This clone was counted a single time. The rearrangement joins TRBV27 to TRBJ2-2; 11 positions match TRBD2. This CDR3 has 17 residues. The germline V gene has CDR1 MNHEY and CDR2 SMNVEV (reference sequence). The junction had 6 bases not matched to a gene; V was cut back by 4 bases and J by 2 bases. Here the CDR3 DNA reads TGTGCCAGCAGTTCCTCACTAGCGGGGGCCAACACCGGGGAGCTGTTTTTT. Protein sequence: CASSSSLAGANTGELFF.

For this clone: Germline and junction disagree at one end, which may indicate a read error. The V gene is TRBV29-1, the J gene TRBJ2-5; D is uncertain. Germline CDR1 is SQVTM and CDR2 is ANQGSEA. This CDR3 has 13 residues. CDR3 sequence reads: CGVLYRFQETQYF. CDR3 coding DNA: TGCGGCGTTCTCTACCGTTTCCAAGAGACCCAGTACTTC.